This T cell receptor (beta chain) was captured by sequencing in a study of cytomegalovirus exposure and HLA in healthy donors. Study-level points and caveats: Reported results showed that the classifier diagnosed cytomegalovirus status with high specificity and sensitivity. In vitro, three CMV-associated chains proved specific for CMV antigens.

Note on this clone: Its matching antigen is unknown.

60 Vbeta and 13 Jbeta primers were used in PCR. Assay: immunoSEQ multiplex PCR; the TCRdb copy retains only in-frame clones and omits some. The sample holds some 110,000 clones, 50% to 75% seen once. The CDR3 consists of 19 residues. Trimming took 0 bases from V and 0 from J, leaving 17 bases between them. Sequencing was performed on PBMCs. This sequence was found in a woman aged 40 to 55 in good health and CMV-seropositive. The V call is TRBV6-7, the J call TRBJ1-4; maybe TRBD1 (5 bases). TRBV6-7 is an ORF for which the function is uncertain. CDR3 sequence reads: CASSYSCRGLVATNEKLFF. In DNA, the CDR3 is TGTGCCAGCAGTTACTCCTGTCGGGGACTAGTTGCAACTAATGAAAAACTGTTTTTT.